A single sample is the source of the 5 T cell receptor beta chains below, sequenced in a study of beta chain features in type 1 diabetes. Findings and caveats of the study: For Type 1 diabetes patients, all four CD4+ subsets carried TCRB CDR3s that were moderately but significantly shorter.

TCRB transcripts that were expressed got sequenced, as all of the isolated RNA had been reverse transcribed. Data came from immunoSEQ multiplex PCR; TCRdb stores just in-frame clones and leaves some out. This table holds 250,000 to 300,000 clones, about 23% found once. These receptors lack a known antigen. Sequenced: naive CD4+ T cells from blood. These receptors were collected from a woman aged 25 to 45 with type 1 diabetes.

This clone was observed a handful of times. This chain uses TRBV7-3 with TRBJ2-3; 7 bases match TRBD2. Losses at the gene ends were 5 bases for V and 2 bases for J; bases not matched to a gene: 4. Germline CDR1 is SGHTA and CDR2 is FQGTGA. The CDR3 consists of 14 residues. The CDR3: CASSVRLATDTQYF. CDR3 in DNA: TGTGCCAGCAGCGTACGACTAGCCACAGATACGCAGTATTTT.

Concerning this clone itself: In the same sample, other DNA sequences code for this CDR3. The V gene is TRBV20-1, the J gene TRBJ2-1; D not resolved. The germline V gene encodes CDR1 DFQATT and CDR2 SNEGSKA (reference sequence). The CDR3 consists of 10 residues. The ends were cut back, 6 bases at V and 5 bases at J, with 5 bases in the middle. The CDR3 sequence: CSASDNEQFF. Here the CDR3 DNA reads TGCAGTGCCTCGGACAATGAGCAGTTCTTC.

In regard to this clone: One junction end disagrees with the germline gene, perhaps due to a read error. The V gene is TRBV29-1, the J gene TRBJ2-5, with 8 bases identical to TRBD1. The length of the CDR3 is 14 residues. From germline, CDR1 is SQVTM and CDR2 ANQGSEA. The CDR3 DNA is TGCAGCGTTGAAAGGACAGGGAAAGTAGAGATCCAGTACTTC. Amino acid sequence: CSVERTGKVEIQYF.

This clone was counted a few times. CDR3 residues: CASSRLTGGSGQPQHF. The CDR3 DNA is TGCGCCAGCAGCCGTCTTACGGGGGGAAGCGGTCAGCCCCAGCATTTT. The V gene is TRBV4-1, the J gene TRBJ1-5; tentatively, D is TRBD1 (5 bases). Trimming cost V 4 bases and J 6 bases, with 19 bases left between them. Germline lookup yields CDR1 MGHRA and CDR2 YSYEKL. The length of the CDR3 is 16 residues.

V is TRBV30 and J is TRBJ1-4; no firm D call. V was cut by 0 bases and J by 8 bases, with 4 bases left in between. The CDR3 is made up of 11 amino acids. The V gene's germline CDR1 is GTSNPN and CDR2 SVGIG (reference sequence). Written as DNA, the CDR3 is TGTGCCTGGAGTGTACAGGAAAAACTGTTTTTT. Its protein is CAWSVQEKLFF.